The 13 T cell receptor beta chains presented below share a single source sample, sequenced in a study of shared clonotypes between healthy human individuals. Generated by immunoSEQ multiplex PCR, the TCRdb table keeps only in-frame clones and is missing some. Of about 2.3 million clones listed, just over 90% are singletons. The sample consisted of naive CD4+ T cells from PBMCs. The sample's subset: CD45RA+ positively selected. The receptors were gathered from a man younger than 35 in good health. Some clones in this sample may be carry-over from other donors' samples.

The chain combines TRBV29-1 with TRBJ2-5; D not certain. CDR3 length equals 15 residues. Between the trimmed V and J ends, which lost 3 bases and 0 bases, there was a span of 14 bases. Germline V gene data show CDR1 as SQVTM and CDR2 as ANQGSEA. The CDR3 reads CSVEKARDHQETQYF. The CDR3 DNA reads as TGCAGCGTTGAGAAAGCTAGAGACCACCAAGAGACCCAGTACTTC.

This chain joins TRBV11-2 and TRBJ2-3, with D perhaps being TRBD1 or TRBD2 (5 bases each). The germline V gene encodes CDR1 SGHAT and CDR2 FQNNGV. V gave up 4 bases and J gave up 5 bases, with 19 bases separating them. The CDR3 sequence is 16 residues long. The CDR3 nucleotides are TGTGCCAGCAGCTCATCCGGGACCCTTCTGGGAGATACGCAGTATTTT. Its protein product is CASSSSGTLLGDTQYF.

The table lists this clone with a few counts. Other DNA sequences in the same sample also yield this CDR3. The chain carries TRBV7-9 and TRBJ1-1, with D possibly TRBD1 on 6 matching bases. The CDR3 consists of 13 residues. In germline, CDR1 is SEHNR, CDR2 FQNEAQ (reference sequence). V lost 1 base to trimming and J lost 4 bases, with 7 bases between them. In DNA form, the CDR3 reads TGTGCCAGCAGCTTAGAGGGGGGCACTGAAGCTTTCTTT. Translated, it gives CASSLEGGTEAFF.

The CDR3 bases are TGCGCCAGCAGCCCCTCTGGGGGGGCCTACGAGCAGTACTTC. This sequence encodes CASSPSGGAYEQYF. The rearrangement joins TRBV5-1 to TRBJ2-7, with 7 bases matching TRBD2. The CDR3 has 14 residues. Germline CDR1 SGHRS, CDR2 YFSETQ. J was trimmed by 2 bases and V by 4 bases; bases with no gene match: 6.

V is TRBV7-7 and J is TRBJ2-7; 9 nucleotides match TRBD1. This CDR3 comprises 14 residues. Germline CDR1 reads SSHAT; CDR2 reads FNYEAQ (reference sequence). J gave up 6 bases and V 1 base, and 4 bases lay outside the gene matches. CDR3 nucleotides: TGTGCCAGCAGCTTAGGGACAGGGGATATCGAGCAGTACTTC. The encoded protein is CASSLGTGDIEQYF. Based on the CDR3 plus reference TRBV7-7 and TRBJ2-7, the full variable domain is GAGVSQSPRYKVTKRGQDVTLRCDPISSHATLYWYQQALGQGPEFLTYFNYEAQPDKSGLPSDRFSAERPEGSISTLTIQRTEQRDSAMYRCASSLGTGDIEQYFGPGTRLTVT.

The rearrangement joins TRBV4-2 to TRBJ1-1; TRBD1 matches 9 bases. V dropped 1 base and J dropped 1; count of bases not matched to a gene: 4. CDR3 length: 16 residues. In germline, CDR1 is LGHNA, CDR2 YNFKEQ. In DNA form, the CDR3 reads TGTGCCAGCAGCCAAGCCGGGGGACAGGGGAACACTGAAGCTTTCTTT. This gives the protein CASSQAGGQGNTEAFF.

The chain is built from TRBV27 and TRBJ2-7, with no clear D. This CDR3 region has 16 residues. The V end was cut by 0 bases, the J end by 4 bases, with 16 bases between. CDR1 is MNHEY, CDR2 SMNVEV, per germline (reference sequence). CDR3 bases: TGTGCCAGCAGTTTATCTGAGCTGGTGGGTGGATACGAGCAGTACTTC. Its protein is CASSLSELVGGYEQYF.

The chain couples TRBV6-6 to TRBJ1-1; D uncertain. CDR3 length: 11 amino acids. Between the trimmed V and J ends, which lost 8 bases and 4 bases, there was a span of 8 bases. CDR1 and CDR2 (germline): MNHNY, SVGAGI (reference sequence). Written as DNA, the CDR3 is TGTGCCAGCGGTGCCGGCACTGAAGCTTTCTTT. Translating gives CASGAGTEAFF.

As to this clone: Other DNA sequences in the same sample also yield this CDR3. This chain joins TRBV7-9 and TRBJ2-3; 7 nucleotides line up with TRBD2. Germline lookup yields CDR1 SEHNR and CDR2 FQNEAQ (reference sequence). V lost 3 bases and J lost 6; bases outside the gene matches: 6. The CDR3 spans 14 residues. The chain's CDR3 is CASSFGGSGDTQYF. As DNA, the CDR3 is TGTGCCAGCAGCTTCGGCGGGAGTGGTGATACGCAGTATTTT.

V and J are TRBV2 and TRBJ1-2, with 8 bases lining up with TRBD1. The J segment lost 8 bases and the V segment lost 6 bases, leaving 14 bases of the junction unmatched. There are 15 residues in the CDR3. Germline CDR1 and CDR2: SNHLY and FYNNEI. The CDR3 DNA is TGTGCCAGCAGACGGGACAGGATAAGTGGAGAAGGCTACACCTTC. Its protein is CASRRDRISGEGYTF.

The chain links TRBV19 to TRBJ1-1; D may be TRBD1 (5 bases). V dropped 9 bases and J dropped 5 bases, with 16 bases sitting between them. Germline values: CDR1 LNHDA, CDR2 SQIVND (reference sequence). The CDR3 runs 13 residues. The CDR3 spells CASGVDIVTEAFF. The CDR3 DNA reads TGTGCCAGCGGGGTGGACATAGTTACTGAAGCTTTCTTT.

CDR3 amino acids: CASSGRVQETQYF. CDR3 coding DNA: TGTGCCAGCAGCGGCCGGGTGCAAGAGACCCAGTACTTC. The chain carries TRBV9 and TRBJ2-5; D is undetermined. With 3 bases removed from V and 2 bases from J, the gap between germline ends came to 8 bases. CDR1 is SGDLS and CDR2 is YYNGEE in the germline V gene. The CDR3 runs 13 residues.

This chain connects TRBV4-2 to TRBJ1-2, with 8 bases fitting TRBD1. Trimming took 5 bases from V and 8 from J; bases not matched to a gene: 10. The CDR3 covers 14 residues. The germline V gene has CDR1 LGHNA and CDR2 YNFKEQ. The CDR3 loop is CASSYDRGLLGYTF. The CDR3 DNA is TGTGCCAGCAGCTACGACAGGGGACTTCTGGGCTACACCTTC.